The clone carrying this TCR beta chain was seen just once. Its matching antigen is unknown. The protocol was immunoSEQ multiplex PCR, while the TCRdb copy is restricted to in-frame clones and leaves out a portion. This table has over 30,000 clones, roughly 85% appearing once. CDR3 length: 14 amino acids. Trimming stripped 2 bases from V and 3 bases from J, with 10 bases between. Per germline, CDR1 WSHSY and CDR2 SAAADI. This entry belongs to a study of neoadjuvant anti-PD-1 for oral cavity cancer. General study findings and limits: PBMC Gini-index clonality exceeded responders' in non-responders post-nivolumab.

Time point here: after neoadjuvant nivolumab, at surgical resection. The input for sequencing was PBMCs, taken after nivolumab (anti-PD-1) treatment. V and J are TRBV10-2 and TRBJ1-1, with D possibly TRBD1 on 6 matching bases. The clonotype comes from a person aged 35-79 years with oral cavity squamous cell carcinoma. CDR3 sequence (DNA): TGCGCCAGCAGTGAGAGGGGGGGGTACACTGAAGCTTTCTTT. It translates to CASSERGGYTEAFF.